This TCR beta chain was obtained from a study of monozygotic twins with inflammatory bowel disease. Germline V gives CDR1 SEHNR, CDR2 FQNEAQ (reference sequence). The CDR3 spans 13 residues. Every TCR library drew on 3500 ng of total RNA. TCRalpha and TCRbeta cDNA went through two nested PCRs of around 15 and 9 cycles. No DNA is given; TCRdb re-called the 5' RACE reads and lists each CDR3 protein once. The table lists 440,000 or so distinct CDR3 sequences, with 2.4% in the top ten. The sequencing input was blood. J is TRBJ2-7 and V is TRBV7-9. The receptor comes from a human donor with ulcerative colitis or Crohn's disease, or a healthy co-twin of an affected twin (not recorded which). The CDR3: CASSFGTPYEQYF.